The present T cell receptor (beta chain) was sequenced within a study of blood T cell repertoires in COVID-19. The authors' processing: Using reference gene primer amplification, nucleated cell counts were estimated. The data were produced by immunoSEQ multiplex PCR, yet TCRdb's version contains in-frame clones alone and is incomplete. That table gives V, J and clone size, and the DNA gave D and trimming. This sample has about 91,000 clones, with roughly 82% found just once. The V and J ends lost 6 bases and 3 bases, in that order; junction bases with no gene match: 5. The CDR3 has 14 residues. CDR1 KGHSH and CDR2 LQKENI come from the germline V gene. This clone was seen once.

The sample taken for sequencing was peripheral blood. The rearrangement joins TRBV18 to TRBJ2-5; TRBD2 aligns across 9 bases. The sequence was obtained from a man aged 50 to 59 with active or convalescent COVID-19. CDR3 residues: CASSPTSGEETQYF. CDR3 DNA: TGTGCCAGCTCTCCGACTAGCGGAGAAGAGACCCAGTACTTC.